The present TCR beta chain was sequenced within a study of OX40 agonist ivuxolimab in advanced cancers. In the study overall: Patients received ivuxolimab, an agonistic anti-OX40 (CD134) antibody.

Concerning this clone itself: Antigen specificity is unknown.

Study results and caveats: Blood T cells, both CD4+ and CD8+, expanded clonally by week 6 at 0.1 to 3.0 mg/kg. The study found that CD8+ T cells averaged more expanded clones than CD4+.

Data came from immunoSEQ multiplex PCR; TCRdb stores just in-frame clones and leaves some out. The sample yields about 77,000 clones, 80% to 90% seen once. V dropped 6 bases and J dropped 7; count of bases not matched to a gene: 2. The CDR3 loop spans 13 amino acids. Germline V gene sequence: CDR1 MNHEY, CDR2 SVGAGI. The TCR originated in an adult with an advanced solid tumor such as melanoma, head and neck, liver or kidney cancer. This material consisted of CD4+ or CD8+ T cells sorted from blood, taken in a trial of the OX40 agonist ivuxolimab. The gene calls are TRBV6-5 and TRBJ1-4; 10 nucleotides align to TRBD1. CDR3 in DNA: TGTGCCAGCAGCCGGGACAGGGGTGAAAAACTGTTTTTT. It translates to CASSRDRGEKLFF.